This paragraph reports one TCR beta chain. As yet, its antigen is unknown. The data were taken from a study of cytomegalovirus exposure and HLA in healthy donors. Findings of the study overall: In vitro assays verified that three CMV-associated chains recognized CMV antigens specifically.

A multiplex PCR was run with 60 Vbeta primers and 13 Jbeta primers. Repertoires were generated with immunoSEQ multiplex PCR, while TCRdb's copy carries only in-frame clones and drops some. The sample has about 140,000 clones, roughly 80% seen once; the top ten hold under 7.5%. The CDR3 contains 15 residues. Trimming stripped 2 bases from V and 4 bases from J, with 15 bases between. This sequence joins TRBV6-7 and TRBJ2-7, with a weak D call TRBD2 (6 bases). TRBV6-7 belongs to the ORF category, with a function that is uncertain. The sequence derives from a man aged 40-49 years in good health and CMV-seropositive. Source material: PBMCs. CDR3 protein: CASSYVWEANYEQYF. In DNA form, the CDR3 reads TGTGCCAGCAGTTACGTCTGGGAGGCTAATTACGAGCAGTACTTC.